This T cell receptor (beta chain) is from a study of response to subunit inactivated influenza vaccine. Study-level points and caveats: Authors suggested each seasonal influenza vaccination recruits few new T cells.

TCRdb passed the RT-PCR reads through MiXCR, listing each CDR3 protein once. Counted here are approximately 530,000 distinct CDR3 sequences, under 9% occurring once; the ten biggest clones make up around 13%. This clonotype was seen more than once but under ten times. Its antigen is unidentified. CDR3 size: 13 residues. Germline V CDR1 and CDR2: SQVTM, ANQGSEA. Trimming left V 4 bases short and J 6 bases short, with 13 bases between. The specimen comprised PBMCs from blood, sampled 23 to 25 months after vaccination. This chain uses TRBV29-1 with TRBJ2-1; D gene uncertain. The TCR sequence derives from a man between 50 and 69 years old who received an inactivated influenza vaccine. CDR3 region: CSVVVSERNEQFF. In DNA, the CDR3 is TGCAGCGTTGTAGTATCGGAACGCAATGAGCAGTTCTTC.